This TCR beta chain comes out of a study of OX40 agonist ivuxolimab in advanced cancers. This clone was seen only a few times. The assay was immunoSEQ multiplex PCR, and TCRdb's table has in-frame clones only and misses some. The sample lists about 70,000 clones, 75% to 85% seen once, with roughly 5.4% in the top ten. The length of the CDR3 is 14 residues. V shed 0 bases, J shed 8 bases, and the junction held 6 bases outside the gene matches. CDR1 is SGHVS and CDR2 is FNYEAQ in the germline V gene. The chain joins TRBV7-6 to TRBJ1-2; the match to TRBD1 covers 7 bases. This receptor was obtained from an adult with an advanced solid tumor such as melanoma, head and neck, liver or kidney cancer. The material sequenced was CD4+ or CD8+ T cells sorted from blood, taken in a trial of the OX40 agonist ivuxolimab. Here the CDR3 DNA reads TGTGCCAGCAGCTTAGCGCGAAGGACAGGCGGCTACACCTTC. Residues: CASSLARRTGGYTF.